The T cell receptor beta chain under discussion was sequenced for a study of OX40 agonist ivuxolimab in advanced cancers. Trimming removed 2 bases from V and 5 bases from J, with 10 bases in between. The CDR3 spans 13 residues. Germline V gene data show CDR1 as SGHRS and CDR2 as YFSETQ. Sequencing used immunoSEQ multiplex PCR; TCRdb keeps in-frame clones, though not all of them. The sample has about 84,000 clones; about 94% are singletons. This clone showed up just once. The receptor was isolated from an adult with an advanced solid tumor such as melanoma, head and neck, liver or kidney cancer. Source: CD4+ or CD8+ T cells sorted from blood, taken in a trial of the OX40 agonist ivuxolimab. The chain couples TRBV5-1 to TRBJ1-1; D possibly corresponds to TRBD1 (6 bases). In nucleotides, the CDR3 is TGCGCCAGCAGCTTTACAGGGACGACTGAAGCTTTCTTT. Its translation is CASSFTGTTEAFF.